This TCR beta chain is drawn from a study of T-cell memory formation after mild COVID-19. 5'RACE primed from the constant segment yielded TCR alpha and TCR beta cDNA libraries bearing sample barcodes and UMIs. TCRdb fed the 5' RACE reads into MiXCR, producing one record per CDR3 protein. The sample includes about 250,000 distinct CDR3 sequences, roughly 15% seen only once; the top ten take 2% to 2.5%. To note about this clonotype: Its antigen is undetermined.

This CDR3 is 15 amino acids long. Between the trimmed V and J ends, which lost 4 bases and 5 bases, there was a span of 17 bases. CDR1 is MNHEY, CDR2 SVGEGT, per germline. Study conclusions and caveats: Later expanders leaned CD4+, whereas clones that contracted between day 15 and 85 were balanced CD4/CD8. Cross-reactive memory seemingly joined, as some responding clones were found in pre-infection memory.

The sequence was collected from an adult woman who had mild COVID-19 (a few samples of this study predate the infection). Cell type and time point are not known. The sequencing sample was made of PBMCs or a T cell subset sorted from them (not recorded which). V and J are TRBV6-2 or TRBV6-3 and TRBJ2-5; tentative D call: TRBD2 (6 bases). CDR3 residues: CASSSITTSIETQYF. The CDR3 DNA is TGTGCCAGCAGTTCCATAACGACTAGTATTGAGACCCAGTACTTC.